Presented here are 4 T cell receptor beta chains from one specimen sequenced in a study of T cell repertoires in cytomegalovirus infection. TCRdb reprocessed the reads via MiXCR and lists one record per CDR3 protein. The data contain 250,000 or so distinct CDR3 sequences, about a sixth of them singletons. Sequencing was performed on CD8+ T cells from PBMCs. The receptors were gathered from a human donor in good health (CMV status not recorded). Some clones in this sample may be carry-over from other donors' samples.

This clonotype was picked up a small number of times. The genes are TRBV29-1 and TRBJ2-3, with 10 bases matching TRBD1. Per the germline V gene, CDR1 is SQVTM and CDR2 is ANQGSEA. The CDR3 consists of 15 residues. The V and J ends lost 6 bases and 4 bases, in that order; junction bases with no gene match: 10. CDR3 sequence reads: CSVRATGQGPDTQYF. The CDR3 nucleotides read TGCAGCGTCCGAGCCACGGGACAGGGGCCAGATACGCAGTATTTT.

This clonotype occurred many times. The gene calls are TRBV19 and TRBJ2-6, with 7 bases lining up with TRBD1. Losses at the gene ends were 9 bases for V and 2 bases for J; bases not matched to a gene: 7. Germline CDR1 and CDR2: LNHDA and SQIVND (reference sequence). The CDR3 loop spans 15 amino acids. CDR3 amino acids: CASSLTGTGANVLTF. In nucleotides, the CDR3 is TGTGCCAGCAGCTTGACAGGGACTGGGGCCAACGTCCTGACTTTC.

This clonotype appeared a few times. The CDR3 end shows no conserved phenylalanine or tryptophan, and so a read error is likely. Because the CDR3's place on the DNA is in doubt, the DNA is left out and the CDR3 is given as listed by TCRdb. This chain connects TRBV12-3 or TRBV12-4 to TRBJ2-3; TRBD1, the table's D call, lacks a check against the DNA. Ends included, the CDR3 has 9 residues. CDR3 amino acids: CASSLSRQV.

This clonotype was recorded many times. The chain is built from TRBV14 and TRBJ2-2; tentative D call: TRBD2 (5 bases). CDR3 size: 18 residues. Germline V CDR1 and CDR2: SGHDN, FVKESK. With 0 bases removed from V and 1 base from J, the gap between germline ends came to 15 bases. As DNA, the CDR3 is TGTGCCAGCAGCCAAGATTGGCCGCGAGGAGGGAACACCGGGGAGCTGTTTTTT. This translates into CASSQDWPRGGNTGELFF.